These 20 T cell receptor beta chains were sequenced from one sample in a study of Tregs in tolerant kidney transplant recipients (dated by TCRdb to the late 2010s). Reading the label with the study, this specimen's time point is: blood sample drawn before combined kidney and bone marrow transplant. Library preparation employed the immunoSEQ multiplex PCR assay. TCRdb carries this immuneACCESS record with in-frame sequences only. Its versions omit some clonotypes, under half of them owing to an unresolved V gene in the studies checked, with the rest unexplained. Present in this sample are fewer than 80,000 clones, around 90% of which were seen just once. The ten largest clones represent about 0.37% of the sample. This sample comprised CD4+ T cells from blood, obtained before the transplant. All receptors come from a human donor who received a combined kidney and bone marrow transplant.

The chain recombines TRBV18 with TRBJ1-1, with 7 positions matching TRBD1. The CDR3 runs 13 residues. The germline V gene has CDR1 KGHSH and CDR2 LQKENI. The junction had 4 bases not matched to a gene; V was cut back by 6 bases and J by 3 bases. CDR3 region: CASSPDRDTEAFF. The CDR3 bases are TGTGCCAGCTCTCCTGACAGGGACACTGAAGCTTTCTTT.

The J gene is TRBJ2-7, the V gene TRBV11-2; TRBD1 is a possible D gene (6 bases). V lost 3 bases and J 12 bases, leaving 12 bases between the germline ends. The germline CDR1 and CDR2 sequences are SGHAT and FQNNGV. The CDR3 runs to 11 residues. In nucleotides, the CDR3 is TGTGCCAGCAGCTTTGGGGACATTCCGTACTTC. It yields the protein CASSFGDIPYF.

This clone was detected only once. J is TRBJ2-3 and V is TRBV7-3; D gene uncertain. The germline V gene has CDR1 SGHTA and CDR2 FQGTGA. This CDR3 contains 14 residues. Trimming stripped 5 bases from V and 2 bases from J, with 11 bases between. The DNA for the CDR3 is TGTGCCAGCAGCCCGAACTACAACACAGATACGCAGTATTTT. It is translated as CASSPNYNTDTQYF.

With regard to this clone: The same CDR3 also results from other DNA sequences found in this sample. The chain couples TRBV2 to TRBJ2-5; 8 positions agree with TRBD1. J was trimmed by 4 bases and V by 6 bases; bases with no gene match: 1. The length of the CDR3 is 12 residues. Germline V gene data show CDR1 as SNHLY and CDR2 as FYNNEI. CDR3 in amino acids: CASRDRGETQYF. The CDR3 bases are TGTGCCAGCAGAGACAGGGGAGAGACCCAGTACTTC.

The chain links TRBV18 to TRBJ1-2; D not certain. V lost 3 bases, J lost 1 base, and 6 bases lay in between. There are 13 residues in the CDR3. Germline V gives CDR1 KGHSH, CDR2 LQKENI. CDR3 sequence reads: CASSPTRNYGYTF. In nucleotides, the CDR3 is TGTGCCAGCTCACCGACACGTAACTATGGCTACACCTTC.

The V gene is TRBV5-1, the J gene TRBJ2-5, with TRBD2 matching over 8 bases. The length of the CDR3 is 11 residues. Trimming cost V 4 bases and J 7 bases; bases outside gene matches: 0. Germline V gene data show CDR1 as SGHRS and CDR2 as YFSETQ. The CDR3 DNA is TGCGCCAGCAGCCGGGAGGGGACCCAGTACTTC. Its translation: CASSREGTQYF.

V is TRBV28 and J is TRBJ2-5, with a tentative D call TRBD2 (6 bases). The V and J ends lost 10 bases and 4 bases respectively, with 22 bases between them. This CDR3 is 15 amino acids long. The germline V gene encodes CDR1 MDHEN and CDR2 SYDVKM. The CDR3 is CATLRGYGAGETQYF. The CDR3 DNA is TGTGCCACCTTGCGGGGCTATGGGGCAGGAGAGACCCAGTACTTC. Based on the CDR3 plus reference TRBV28 and TRBJ2-5, the full variable domain is DVKVTQSSRYLVKRTGEKVFLECVQDMDHENMFWYRQDPGLGLRLIYFSYDVKMKEKGDIPEGYSVSREKKERFSLILESASTNQTSMYLCATLRGYGAGETQYFGPGTRLLVL.

The genes are TRBV11-2 and TRBJ1-1, with 7 positions matching TRBD1. Germline V CDR1 and CDR2: SGHAT, FQNNGV. The CDR3 extends over 17 amino acids. V lost 2 bases to trimming and J lost 2 bases; unmatched junction nucleotides: 11. The CDR3 DNA follows: TGTGCCAGCAGCTTAAATATGGGGGGACAGAGAAACACTGAAGCTTTCTTT. Translated, it gives CASSLNMGGQRNTEAFF.

V usage is TRBV11-2 and J usage is TRBJ1-2; 7 positions agree with TRBD1. Unmatched junction bases numbered 10, after V lost 5 bases and J lost 7 bases. This CDR3 region has 14 residues. CDR1 and CDR2 from the germline V gene are SGHAT and FQNNGV. The CDR3 here is CASSGTASYRGYTF. CDR3 nucleotides: TGTGCCAGCAGCGGGACAGCCAGCTATCGTGGCTACACCTTC.

In DNA form, the CDR3 reads TGTGCCAGCAGACTCACCGGGAGCTCCTACAATGAGCAGTTCTTC. This encodes CASRLTGSSYNEQFF. The chain carries TRBV7-3 and TRBJ2-1, with TRBD2 as a possible D gene (6 bases). The CDR3 sequence is 15 residues long. Per the germline V gene, CDR1 is SGHTA and CDR2 is FQGTGA. Trimming removed 6 bases from V and 0 bases from J, with 12 bases in between. Using reference TRBV7-3 and TRBJ2-1 for the parts outside the CDR3, the full variable domain is GAGVSQTPSNKVTEKGKYVELRCDPISGHTALYWYRQSLGQGPEFLIYFQGTGAADDSGLPNDRFFAVRPEGSVSTLKIQRTERGDSAVYLCASRLTGSSYNEQFFGPGTRLTVL.

The chain combines TRBV27 with TRBJ2-1; 9 bases fit TRBD2. Germline lookup yields CDR1 MNHEY and CDR2 SMNVEV (reference sequence). This CDR3 has 19 amino acids. The V gene end was trimmed by 5 bases and the J gene end by 3 bases; junction bases not matched to a gene: 17. In nucleotides, the CDR3 is TGTGCCAGCAGTATCCCGACTAGCGGCTTGCAGTCCCGCTACAATGAGCAGTTCTTC. Its translation: CASSIPTSGLQSRYNEQFF.

In DNA form, the CDR3 reads TGTGCCAGCAGTTACTACAGGGGGGATCAGCCCCAGCATTTT. It encodes CASSYYRGDQPQHF. The chain couples TRBV6-5 to TRBJ1-5; TRBD1 aligns across 8 bases. V was clipped by 1 base and J by 5 bases; unmatched bases: 1. The CDR3 is 14 amino acids. Per the germline V gene, CDR1 is MNHEY and CDR2 is SVGAGI.

The chain combines TRBV10-3 with TRBJ1-1, with unresolved D. V was cut by 5 bases and J by 6 bases, with 13 bases left in between. The CDR3 length is 13 residues. Germline CDR1 and CDR2: ENHRY and SYGVKD. CDR3 sequence (DNA): TGTGCCATCAGTAGACAAGAGGGTCCTGAAGCTTTCTTT. It translates to CAISRQEGPEAFF.

This sequence joins TRBV19 and TRBJ1-1; 7 positions match TRBD1. This CDR3 is 11 amino acids long. Per germline, CDR1 LNHDA and CDR2 SQIVND (reference sequence). V trimming: 10 bases; J trimming: 7 bases; junction bases outside the gene matches: 6. In DNA, the CDR3 is TGTGCCACCAGACAGGGTGGTGAAGCTTTCTTT. Translation: CATRQGGEAFF. The variable domain in full, with the rest retrieved from reference TRBV19 and TRBJ1-1, is DGGITQSPKYLFRKEGQNVTLSCEQNLNHDAMYWYRQDPGQGLRLIYYSQIVNDFQKGDIAEGYSVSREKKESFPLTVTSAQKNPTAFYLCATRQGGEAFFGQGTRLTVV.

The V gene is TRBV19, the J gene TRBJ1-1; D possibly corresponds to TRBD1 (5 bases). CDR1 is LNHDA, CDR2 SQIVND, per germline (reference sequence). The CDR3 is made up of 14 amino acids. V was trimmed by 7 bases and J by 3 bases, leaving 15 bases between them. CDR3 in amino acids: CASTLGAQDTEAFF. CDR3 coding DNA: TGTGCCAGTACCTTAGGGGCCCAGGACACTGAAGCTTTCTTT.

The chain is built from TRBV5-6 and TRBJ2-2; no clear D. Between the trimmed V and J ends, which lost 1 base and 0 bases, there was a span of 7 bases. Germline V gene lookup returns CDR1 SGHDT and CDR2 YYEEEE. CDR3 length: 15 amino acids. The DNA for the CDR3 is TGTGCCAGCAGCTTGTGGCGGACGAACACCGGGGAGCTGTTTTTT. It specifies CASSLWRTNTGELFF.

The chain carries TRBV28 and TRBJ1-2; D possibly corresponds to TRBD1 (5 bases). With 6 bases removed from V and 4 bases from J, the gap between germline ends came to 12 bases. This CDR3 has 13 amino acids. The germline V gene has CDR1 MDHEN and CDR2 SYDVKM. As DNA, the CDR3 is TGTGCCAGCAGGAAGCAGGGCGTCTATGGCTACACCTTC. As protein: CASRKQGVYGYTF.

The rearrangement uses TRBV2 and TRBJ2-3; TRBD2 matches at 10 bases. From germline, CDR1 is SNHLY and CDR2 FYNNEI. Trimming removed 10 bases from V and 1 base from J; junction bases left unmatched: 5. There are 14 residues in the CDR3. In nucleotides, the CDR3 is TGTGCCACTACTGGGACTAGCGGCACAGATACGCAGTATTTT. Encoded protein: CATTGTSGTDTQYF.

V gene TRBV18 combines with J gene TRBJ2-1; weak D call: TRBD2 (6 bases). Germline V gene data show CDR1 as KGHSH and CDR2 as LQKENI. V lost 3 bases and J lost 8, with 23 bases in between. The CDR3 is 17 amino acids. The CDR3 reads CASSPGEGGNAGDEQFF. The CDR3 coding sequence is TGTGCCAGCTCACCCGGAGAGGGCGGGAATGCGGGCGATGAGCAGTTCTTC.

V and J are TRBV28 and TRBJ2-1; TRBD2 aligns across 10 bases. Germline V gene data show CDR1 as MDHEN and CDR2 as SYDVKM. The CDR3 has 16 residues. V shed 6 bases, J shed 2 bases, and the junction held 7 bases outside the gene matches. CDR3: CASSRLAGGTYNEQFF. The CDR3 nucleotides read TGTGCCAGCAGCAGACTAGCGGGCGGCACCTACAATGAGCAGTTCTTC.